This TCR beta chain was sequenced in a study of T cell changes during pregnancy in multiple sclerosis. This CDR3 is built from 14 residues. Germline assignment: CDR1 MNHNS and CDR2 SASEGT. Trimming took off 6 bases at V and 5 bases at J, with 16 bases between the two ends. Here immunoSEQ multiplex PCR was the method, and the copy in TCRdb shows in-frame clones only, minus some. The sample yields around 63,000 clones, about nine tenths seen once. The chain is built from TRBV6-1 and TRBJ1-2; D might be TRBD1 (6 bases). The receptor was isolated from a female donor in good health, enrolled as a control in a pregnancy study. Sequenced here: peripheral blood, sampled after pregnancy. In DNA, the CDR3 is TGTGCCAGCAGGACAGGTCCTCAGATTTATGGCTACACCTTC. Translated: CASRTGPQIYGYTF.